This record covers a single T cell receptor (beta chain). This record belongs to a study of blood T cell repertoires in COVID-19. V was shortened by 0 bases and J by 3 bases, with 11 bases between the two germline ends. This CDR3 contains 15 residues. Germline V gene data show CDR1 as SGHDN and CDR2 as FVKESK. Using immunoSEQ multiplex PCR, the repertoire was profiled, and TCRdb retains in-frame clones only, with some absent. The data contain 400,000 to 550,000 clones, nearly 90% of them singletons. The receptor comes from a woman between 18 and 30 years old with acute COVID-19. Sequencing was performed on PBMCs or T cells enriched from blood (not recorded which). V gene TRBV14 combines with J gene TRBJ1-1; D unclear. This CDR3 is CASSQEGALHTEAFF. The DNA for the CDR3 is TGTGCCAGCAGCCAAGAAGGAGCGCTACACACTGAAGCTTTCTTT.